The 9 T cell receptor beta chains in this list originate from one sample, sequenced in a study of Graves' ophthalmopathy and Graves' hyperthyroidism. Amplification from RNA transcripts yielded the TCR beta CDR3 regions. Second-round multiplex PCR came after first-round RT-PCR with HTBI primers. TCRdb re-called the multiplex PCR reads with MiXCR, one entry per CDR3 protein. This repertoire shows about 480,000 distinct CDR3 sequences, around 15% found once; its top ten account for approximately 9.8%. Sample: blood. All receptors come from a young woman with Graves' ophthalmopathy.

This clonotype was counted ten times or more. The chain has TRBV5-4 and TRBJ1-2, with unresolved D. V was pared by 0 bases and J by 3 bases, with 3 bases between. CDR3 length: 12 residues. Germline CDR1 is SGHNT and CDR2 is YYREEE (reference sequence). CDR3 in DNA: TGTGCCAGCAGCTTGGATCACTATGGCTACACCTTC. Translating gives CASSLDHYGYTF.

The chain couples TRBV14 to TRBJ2-7, with D unclear. The germline CDR1 and CDR2 sequences are SGHDN and FVKESK. V was clipped by 0 bases and J by 3 bases, with 9 bases between them. CDR3 length: 14 residues. The CDR3 sequence is CASSQEWKIYEQYF. The DNA for the CDR3 is TGTGCCAGCAGCCAAGAATGGAAGATCTACGAGCAGTACTTC.

This clonotype was observed many times. The gene calls are TRBV27 and TRBJ2-7, with D tentatively TRBD1 (6 bases). The CDR3 has 12 amino acids. The V gene lost 5 bases and the J gene lost 6 bases, with 11 bases spanning the gap. CDR1 and CDR2 (germline): MNHEY, SMNVEV (reference sequence). CDR3 sequence: CASSGGPGEQYF. CDR3 coding DNA: TGTGCCAGCAGTGGGGGCCCAGGCGAGCAGTACTTC.

Ten or more counts support this clonotype. The V gene is TRBV7-3, the J gene TRBJ1-5; 7 bases line up with TRBD1. V shed 5 bases and J 3 bases; nucleotides not matched to a gene: 7. The germline gives CDR1 SGHTA, CDR2 FQGTGA. The CDR3 sequence is 15 residues long. CDR3 in amino acids: CASSIGQANNQPQHF. The CDR3 DNA follows: TGTGCCAGCAGCATCGGACAGGCCAACAATCAGCCCCAGCATTTT.

As to this clonotype: One base away lies a much larger clone, so this may be a sequencing read error. V and J are TRBV12-3 or TRBV12-4 and TRBJ1-1; D is uncertain. The CDR3 sequence is 11 residues long. This CDR3 is CSSSLTSEAFF. CDR3 DNA sequence: TGTTCCAGCAGTCTGACCAGTGAAGCTTTCTTT.

Many counts were recorded for this clonotype. This chain joins TRBV28 and TRBJ1-2; D possibly corresponds to TRBD1 (6 bases). The length of the CDR3 is 14 residues. Trimming left V 6 bases short and J 0 bases short, with 11 bases between. Germline V gene data show CDR1 as MDHEN and CDR2 as SYDVKM. The CDR3 DNA follows: TGTGCCAGCAGGACCGGGACAACTAACTATGGCTACACCTTC. It translates to CASRTGTTNYGYTF.

The rearrangement uses TRBV6-1 and TRBJ2-5; 7 positions match TRBD1. Germline V gene lookup returns CDR1 MNHNS and CDR2 SASEGT. With V trimmed by 5 bases and J by 1 base, 7 bases remained unmatched. The CDR3 contains 15 residues. In nucleotides, the CDR3 is TGTGCCAGCAGTAGGAAACGACAGGGCCAAGAGACCCAGTACTTC. This gives the protein CASSRKRQGQETQYF.

This clonotype has ten or more counts. V is TRBV6-4 and J is TRBJ1-2; 10 nucleotides agree with TRBD1. J gave up 6 bases and V 5 bases, and 9 bases lay outside the gene matches. Germline CDR1 and CDR2: MRHNA and SNTAGT. This CDR3 is 15 amino acids long. The CDR3 is CASSIRTGGMDGYTF. CDR3 DNA sequence: TGTGCCAGCAGTATTAGGACAGGGGGAATGGATGGCTACACCTTC.

The chain links TRBV12-3 or TRBV12-4 to TRBJ1-2, with TRBD1 matching 7 bases. Trimming removed 7 bases from V and 4 bases from J; junction bases left unmatched: 6. The CDR3 spans 13 residues. The CDR3 DNA reads TGTGCCAGCATGCTACAGGGGACCTATGGCTACACCTTC. It encodes CASMLQGTYGYTF.